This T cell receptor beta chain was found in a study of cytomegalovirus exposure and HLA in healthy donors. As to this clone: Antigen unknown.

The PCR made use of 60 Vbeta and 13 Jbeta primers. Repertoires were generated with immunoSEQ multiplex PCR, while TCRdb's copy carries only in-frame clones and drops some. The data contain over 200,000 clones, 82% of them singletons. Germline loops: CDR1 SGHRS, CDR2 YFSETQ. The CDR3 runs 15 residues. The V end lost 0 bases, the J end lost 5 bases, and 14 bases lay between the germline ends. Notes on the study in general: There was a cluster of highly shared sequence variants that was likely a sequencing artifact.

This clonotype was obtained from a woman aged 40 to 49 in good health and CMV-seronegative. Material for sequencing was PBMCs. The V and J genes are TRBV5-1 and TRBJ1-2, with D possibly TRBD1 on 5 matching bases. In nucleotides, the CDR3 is TGCGCCAGCAGCTTGGACTGGACATATGGGTATGGCTACACCTTC. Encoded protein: CASSLDWTYGYGYTF. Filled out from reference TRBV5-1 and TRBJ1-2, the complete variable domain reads KAGVTQTPRYLIKTRGQQVTLSCSPISGHRSVSWYQQTPGQGLQFLFEYFSETQRNKGNFPGRFSGRQFSNSRSEMNVSTLELGDSALYLCASSLDWTYGYGYTFGSGTRLTVV.